This record concerns one T cell receptor (beta chain) sequence. This clone has more than one count but fewer than ten. No antigen is known for it. No base quality values were provided; no much bigger clone lies one nucleotide off. In total, approximately 690 healthy bone marrow donors made up the cohort. At the time of sampling, every cohort member was nominally healthy, though immune exposures that went unrecorded were likely present. The donor tested CMV seronegative and was one of the 352 seronegative cohort members. Each donor provided a peripheral blood sample, and peripheral blood mononuclear cells were used for TCR beta sequencing. The Qiagen DNeasy Blood Extraction Kit was used to extract genomic DNA from the blood cell samples. Preparation of the library involved the immunoSEQ multiplex PCR assay. For the multiplex PCR, a mixture combining 60 forward primers for TCR Vbeta segments and 13 reverse primers for TCR Jbeta segments was used. Amplification of the CDR3 region of rearranged TCR beta genes was performed with a multiplex PCR assay on genomic DNA. The Illumina HiSeq System was used to sequence the amplified TCR beta libraries as 87-base-pair reads. Per the original workflow: In a later analysis, tens of millions of unique TCR beta chains were counted across the roughly 700 repertoires, and roughly 11 million of these chains were shared by at least two donors. Raw reads were error-corrected and collapsed into unique sequences with a nearest-neighbor algorithm that merged closely related sequences to remove PCR and sequencing errors. V, D and J gene segments were assigned by aligning CDR3 sequences to IMGT reference sequences. Each retained sequence needed at least a six-nucleotide match to both a V gene segment and a J gene segment. Rearrangements were classified as productive when the CDR3 lacked stop codons and remained in frame with V and J, and all other rearrangements were classified as non-productive. CDR3 was defined by IMGT convention, running from the second conserved V-encoded cysteine to the conserved J-encoded phenylalanine. Sequences without an unambiguous match to a single V gene segment were excluded from the earlier analysis of 450 to 750 of the donors. An earlier analysis of approximately 590 of the donors classified V segments as functional when productive rearrangements were above 56.7% and as segregating when the standard deviation between donors was above 5%. A statistical classification framework was built to diagnose cytomegalovirus status from the catalog of TCR beta chain sequences. In a later analysis, V and J genes were assigned by comparing TCR nucleotide sequences against IMGT/GENE-DB human TR gene sequences. The TCRdist pipeline was used in a later analysis to assign CDR3 sequences and most-parsimonious VDJ recombination scenarios. A later analysis defined each TCR beta chain by its CDR3 amino acid sequence plus V-gene family, and excluded reads lacking a unique V-gene family. As a way to deal with suspected cross-contamination and a sequencing artifact, a later analysis dropped hundreds of nucleotide sequences that were highly shared and had low generation probability. For each public chain, a later analysis derived a clonal expansion index from normalized ranks of inferred template counts within each repertoire. In a later analysis, generation probabilities were computed using a VDJ recombination model fitted to out-of-frame rearrangements, and the results were checked against IGoR. In a later analysis, hypergeometric tests were used to score TCR-TCR, TCR-HLA and TCR-CMV co-occurrence, with a repertoire-size bias correction applied to TCR pairs. False discovery rates were estimated in a later analysis by permuting HLA or CMV assignments 20 times. In a later analysis, co-occurring TCRs were grouped using DBSCAN, with TCRdist sequence similarity added in when clustering inside HLA-allele-positive subsets. Co-occurrence clustering excluded repertoires with fewer than 30,000 or more than 120,000 public chains, plus five with anomalous nucleotide sharing. This immuneACCESS table, as held by TCRdb, lists in-frame sequences with V and J called but not all clones. Of the missing ones, under half trace to an unresolved V gene in checked studies; the others have no known cause. Clone size and the V and J calls come from that table; the DNA yielded D and trimming. The sample table records 80,000 or so clones; over 70% of these occur just once. The ten most abundant clones make up approximately 7.2% of the sample.

The data were taken from a study of cytomegalovirus exposure and HLA in healthy donors (dated by TCRdb to about 2017). Broadly, across the study: An earlier analysis of about 530 of the donors reported around 280 Gb of sequence data and about 120 million unique TCR beta sequences obtained from approximately 180 million T cells. The study profiled the T cell repertoires of 666 subjects by immunosequencing and related them to cytomegalovirus serostatus. Both class I and class II loci were covered by HLA typing, at four-digit resolution. Rather than drawing on any new phenotypic data, the later analysis identified candidate immune exposures from TCR beta sequences and the way those sequences occurred across donors. Besides the first cohort of approximately 670 subjects, a separate validation cohort made up of 120 different subjects was used. Because of strong linkage in the cohort, five DR-DQ haplotypes were treated as single units for association and clustering. In a later genetic analysis, genome-wide SNP genotypes for about three fifths of the 666 donors were used, and that subset was treated as a discovery cohort. A later analysis re-examined previously published TCR beta repertoires from hundreds of donors and added high-resolution HLA genotyping to investigate patterns of TCR occurrence. Around 320 gigabases of sequencing data and approximately 93 million unique TCR sequences were included in an early release covering around 600 HLA-typed donors. The number of donors typed differed by locus, with roughly 620-630 for A, B, C, DRB1 and DQB1, 522 for DQA1, 606 for DPA1, and about 450 for DPB1. Every discovery cohort repertoire had been produced on one sequencing platform. The study aimed to test whether cataloging public T cell receptors could reveal signatures of past pathogen exposure. To decide whether each TCR beta V gene segment behaved as functional or pseudogenic, an earlier analysis of approximately 600 of the donors relied on high-throughput TCR beta sequencing. Among the roughly 400 genotyped donors, around 81% belonged to the genetic ancestry cluster associated with self-reported Caucasian donors. On average, 235,054 unique TCR beta nucleotide sequences were sequenced per donor among some 420 genotyped donors of the cohort, with 15% to 20% of those sequences being non-productive. Donor age, sex, ethnicity and CMV serostatus were compiled alongside the repertoire data. To predict cytomegalovirus infection status, the study brought together high-throughput TCR immunosequencing, statistical association of individual TCRs with disease status, and machine learning. The research as a whole found: The presence/absence analyses assumed that sequencing depth was roughly uniform across donors, and that assumption may not be true. An earlier analysis of approximately 590 of the donors showed that most TCR beta V segments appeared in productive rearrangements either about 87% or about 30% of the time, which broadly matched IMGT annotations. Correlated functional status among segregating V segments might reflect linkage disequilibrium, but an unknown experimental factor could not be ruled out. According to the authors, the approach could potentially be generalized to other disease states and immunological phenotypes. A further reported finding was that TCR beta sequences accurately predicted the HLA-A and HLA-B alleles for most subjects in the first cohort. Cytomegalovirus status was reported to be diagnosed by the classifier with high specificity and sensitivity in both the original and validation cohorts. In a later analysis, TCR association rates were found to vary across HLA loci, with the most associated TCRs seen for DRB1 alleles and the fewest for HLA-C alleles. A later analysis found that most CMV-associated TCR beta chains appeared HLA-restricted, with HLA associations seemingly driven largely by CMV exposure. A cluster of highly shared sequence variants was judged likely to represent a technical artifact of the sequencing pipeline. In a later analysis, more than 15,000 TCR beta sequences were associated with specific HLA alleles at a false discovery rate of 0.05. In vitro tests confirmed that a few of the cytomegalovirus-associated TCR beta chains recognize cytomegalovirus antigens. Because HLA typing was missing for some donors at each locus, association tests included only the typed subset. V-gene and J-gene trimming of TCR beta chains was associated with a missense DCLRE1C variant in a later genetic analysis, and the association was replicated in an independent cohort. A later analysis found that HLA-associated TCR beta chains were more clonally expanded and had lower generation probabilities than equally common non-associated chains. The study gave a list of about 170 TCR beta chains associated with cytomegalovirus. A later genetic analysis reported fewer N-insertions in productive TCRs among donors in an Asian-associated ancestry cluster than the roughly 700-donor mean. Most TCR sequences were observed very rarely across donors, whereas some public TCRs were present in many individuals. CMV serostatus was the only immune exposure information available for the cohort. The earlier analysis of 450 to 700 of the donors excluded over 15 rarely observed V segments, including chromosome 9 orphons, because counts were too low. The cohort was sequenced for TCR beta chains only, and without alpha or paired-chain data the features that could be detected were limited. When HLA alleles, especially DR and DQ, strongly co-occurred, attributing TCR associations to individual alleles was difficult. A later analysis reported that several top co-occurrence clusters appeared linked to parvovirus B19, influenza, CMV and Epstein-Barr virus.

Sequences were obtained from PBMCs. The receptor's source is a woman in her thirties or forties in good health and CMV-seronegative.

The DNA sequence is TGTGCCAGCAGCTTTTGGACAGGGATGGGAGAGACCCAGTACTTC. Translated, it reads CASSFWTGMGETQYF. The rearrangement combines TRBV7-6 with TRBJ2-5, with TRBD1 identical over 8 junction bases. CDR3 length: 15 amino acids, cysteine to phenylalanine. Here the CDR3 DNA is all that survives: 45 bases in frame from base 1. From the germline V gene, CDR1 is SGHVS and CDR2 is FNYEAQ. Compared with germline, V lacks 3 bases and J lacks 4 bases; bases without a gene match: 7.